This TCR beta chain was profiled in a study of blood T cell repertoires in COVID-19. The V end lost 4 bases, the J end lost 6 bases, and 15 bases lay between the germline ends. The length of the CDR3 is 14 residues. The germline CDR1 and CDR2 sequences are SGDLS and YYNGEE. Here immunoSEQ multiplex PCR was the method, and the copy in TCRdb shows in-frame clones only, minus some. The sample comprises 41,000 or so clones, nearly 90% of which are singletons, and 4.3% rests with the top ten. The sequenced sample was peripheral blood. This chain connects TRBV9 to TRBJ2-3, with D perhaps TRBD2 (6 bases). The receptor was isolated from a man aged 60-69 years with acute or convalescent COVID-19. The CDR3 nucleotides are TGTGCCAGCAGCCCGGGACTTCCCTCCGATACGCAGTATTTT. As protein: CASSPGLPSDTQYF.